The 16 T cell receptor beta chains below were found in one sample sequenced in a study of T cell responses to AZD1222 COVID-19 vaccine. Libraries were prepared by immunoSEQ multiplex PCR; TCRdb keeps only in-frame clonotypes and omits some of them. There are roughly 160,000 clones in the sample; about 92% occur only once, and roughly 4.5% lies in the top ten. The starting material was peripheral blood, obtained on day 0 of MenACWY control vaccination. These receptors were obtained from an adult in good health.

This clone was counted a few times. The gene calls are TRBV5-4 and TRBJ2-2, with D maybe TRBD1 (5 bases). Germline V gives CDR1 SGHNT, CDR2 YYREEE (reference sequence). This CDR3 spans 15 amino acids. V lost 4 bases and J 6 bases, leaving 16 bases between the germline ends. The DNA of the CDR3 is TGTGCCAGCAGCCCGCCAGGGCCGATTTCCGGGGAGCTGTTTTTT. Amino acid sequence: CASSPPGPISGELFF.

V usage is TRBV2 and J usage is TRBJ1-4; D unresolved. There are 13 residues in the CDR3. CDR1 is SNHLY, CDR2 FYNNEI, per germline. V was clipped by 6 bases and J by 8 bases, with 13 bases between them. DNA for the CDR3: TGTGCCAGCAGCTTAGTCCCGGGGGAAAAACTGTTTTTT. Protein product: CASSLVPGEKLFF. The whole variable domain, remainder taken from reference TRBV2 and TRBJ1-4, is EPEVTQTPSHQVTQMGQEVILRCVPISNHLYFYWYRQILGQKVEFLVSFYNNEISEKSEIFDDQFSVERPDGSNFTLKIRSTKLEDSAMYFCASSLVPGEKLFFGSGTQLSVL.

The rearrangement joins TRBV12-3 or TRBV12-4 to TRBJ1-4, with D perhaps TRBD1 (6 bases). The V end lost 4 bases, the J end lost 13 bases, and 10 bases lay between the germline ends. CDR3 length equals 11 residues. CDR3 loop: CASSSGEGLFF. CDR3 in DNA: TGTGCCAGCAGTTCAGGGGAAGGACTGTTTTTT.

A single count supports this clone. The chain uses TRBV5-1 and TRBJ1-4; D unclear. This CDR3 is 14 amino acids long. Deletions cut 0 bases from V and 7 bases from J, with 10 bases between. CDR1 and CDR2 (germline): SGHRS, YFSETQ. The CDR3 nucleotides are TGCGCCAGCAGCTTGGGGGGATGGCGTGAAAAACTGTTTTTT. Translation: CASSLGGWREKLFF.

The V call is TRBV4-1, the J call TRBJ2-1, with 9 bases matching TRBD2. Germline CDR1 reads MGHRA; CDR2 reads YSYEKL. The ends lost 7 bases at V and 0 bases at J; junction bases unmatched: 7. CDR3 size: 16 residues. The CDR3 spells CASTKLAGVSYNEQFF. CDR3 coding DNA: TGCGCCAGCACGAAACTAGCGGGCGTCTCCTACAATGAGCAGTTCTTC.

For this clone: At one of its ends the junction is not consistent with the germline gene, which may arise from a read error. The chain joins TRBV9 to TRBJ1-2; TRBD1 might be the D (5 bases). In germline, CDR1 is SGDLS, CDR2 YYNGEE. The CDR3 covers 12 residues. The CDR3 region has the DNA TGTGCCAGCAGCGCCCCCCCTGCAGGGACTGCCTTC. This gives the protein CASSAPPAGTAF.

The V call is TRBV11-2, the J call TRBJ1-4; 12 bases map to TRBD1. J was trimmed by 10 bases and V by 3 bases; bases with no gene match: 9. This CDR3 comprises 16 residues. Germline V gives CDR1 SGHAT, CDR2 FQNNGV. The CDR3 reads CASSLGQGAGLGKLFF. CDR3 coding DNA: TGTGCCAGCAGCTTGGGACAGGGGGCCGGTTTGGGAAAACTGTTTTTT.

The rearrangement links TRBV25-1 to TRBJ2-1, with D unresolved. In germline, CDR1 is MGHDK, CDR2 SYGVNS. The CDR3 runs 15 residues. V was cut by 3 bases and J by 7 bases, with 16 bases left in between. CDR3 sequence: CASSDWAGVQNEQFF. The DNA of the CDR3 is TGTGCCAGCAGTGATTGGGCTGGTGTCCAGAATGAGCAGTTCTTC.

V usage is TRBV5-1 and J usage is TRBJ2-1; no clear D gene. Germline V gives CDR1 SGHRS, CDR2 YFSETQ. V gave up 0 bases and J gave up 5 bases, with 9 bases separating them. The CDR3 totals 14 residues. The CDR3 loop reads CASSLGAGNNEQFF. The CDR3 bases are TGCGCCAGCAGCTTGGGGGCTGGCAACAATGAGCAGTTCTTC.

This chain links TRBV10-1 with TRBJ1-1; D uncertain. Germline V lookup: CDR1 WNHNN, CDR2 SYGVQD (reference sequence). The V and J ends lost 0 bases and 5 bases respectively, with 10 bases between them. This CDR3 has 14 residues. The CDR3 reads CASSESNLGTEAFF. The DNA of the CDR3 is TGCGCCAGCAGTGAGTCGAATTTGGGGACTGAAGCTTTCTTT.

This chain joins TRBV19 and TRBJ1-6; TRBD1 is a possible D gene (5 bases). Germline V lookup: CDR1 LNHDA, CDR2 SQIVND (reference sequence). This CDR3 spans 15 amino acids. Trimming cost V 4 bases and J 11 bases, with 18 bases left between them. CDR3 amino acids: CASSTFRDSRAPLHF. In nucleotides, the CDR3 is TGTGCCAGTAGTACGTTCCGGGACTCTAGGGCACCCCTCCACTTT.

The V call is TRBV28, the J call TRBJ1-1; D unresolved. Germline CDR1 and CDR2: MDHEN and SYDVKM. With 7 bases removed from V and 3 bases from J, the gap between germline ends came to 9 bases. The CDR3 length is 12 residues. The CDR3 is CASNQADTEAFF. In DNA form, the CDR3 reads TGTGCCAGCAATCAGGCGGACACTGAAGCTTTCTTT.

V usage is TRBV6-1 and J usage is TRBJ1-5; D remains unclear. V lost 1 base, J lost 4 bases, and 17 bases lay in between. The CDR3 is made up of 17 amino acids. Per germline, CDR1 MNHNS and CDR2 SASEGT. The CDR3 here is CASSEGVGAFGNQPQHF. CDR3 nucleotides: TGTGCCAGCAGTGAAGGCGTGGGTGCTTTTGGGAATCAGCCCCAGCATTTT.

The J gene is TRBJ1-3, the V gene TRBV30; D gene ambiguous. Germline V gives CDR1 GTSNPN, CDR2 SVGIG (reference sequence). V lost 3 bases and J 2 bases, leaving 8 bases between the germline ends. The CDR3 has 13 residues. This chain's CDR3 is CAWRPGAGNTIYF. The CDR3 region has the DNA TGTGCCTGGAGGCCAGGAGCTGGAAACACCATATATTTT. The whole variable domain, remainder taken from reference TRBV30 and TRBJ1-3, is SQTIHQWPATLVQPVGSPLSLECTVEGTSNPNLYWYRQAAGRGLQLLFYSVGIGQISSEVPQNLSASRPQDRQFILSSKKLLLSDSGFYLCAWRPGAGNTIYFGEGSWLTVV.

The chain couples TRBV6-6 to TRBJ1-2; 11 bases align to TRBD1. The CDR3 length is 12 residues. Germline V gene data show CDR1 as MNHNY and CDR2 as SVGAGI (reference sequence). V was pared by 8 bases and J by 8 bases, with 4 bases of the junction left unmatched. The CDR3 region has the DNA TGTGCCAGCGGACAGGGGGCGCGAGGCTACACCTTC. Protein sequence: CASGQGARGYTF.

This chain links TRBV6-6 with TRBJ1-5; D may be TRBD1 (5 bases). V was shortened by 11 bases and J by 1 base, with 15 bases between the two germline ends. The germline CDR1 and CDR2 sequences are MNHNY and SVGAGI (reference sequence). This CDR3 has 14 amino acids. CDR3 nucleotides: TGTGCCCACGCAAAGGGGCAGAGCAATCAGCCCCAGCATTTT. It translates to CAHAKGQSNQPQHF.